This entry lists 9 T cell receptor beta chains sequenced from one sample in a study of blood T cell repertoires in COVID-19. Clones were sequenced by immunoSEQ multiplex PCR, and TCRdb holds only the in-frame ones, with some missing. The table shows roughly 100,000 clones, with 81% occurring only once. Specimen: peripheral blood. These receptors were taken from a man older than 75 with acute or convalescent COVID-19.

The J gene is TRBJ1-3, the V gene TRBV30; D is possibly TRBD1 (6 bases). The germline gives CDR1 GTSNPN, CDR2 SVGIG (reference sequence). The CDR3 is made up of 13 amino acids. With 2 bases removed from V and 4 bases from J, the gap between germline ends came to 9 bases. The CDR3 bases are TGTGCCTGGAGTCCAGGGGTGGGAAACACCATATATTTT. Protein product: CAWSPGVGNTIYF.

This clone was found once. The J gene is TRBJ1-2, the V gene TRBV5-4; no definite D call. The V end lost 0 bases, the J end lost 8 bases, and 14 bases lay between the germline ends. Germline CDR1 SGHNT, CDR2 YYREEE (reference sequence). The CDR3 is made up of 14 amino acids. This chain's CDR3 is CASSLDRGTDGYTF. In DNA form, the CDR3 reads TGTGCCAGCAGCTTGGATCGGGGTACTGACGGCTACACCTTC.

The chain links TRBV7-2 to TRBJ2-7; TRBD1 agrees at 7 bases. Germline assignment: CDR1 SGHTA and CDR2 FQGNSA. Trimming at V came to 3 bases and at J to 0 bases, leaving 5 bases not matched to a gene. This CDR3 has 15 amino acids. The CDR3 sequence is CASSFTGALSYEQYF. CDR3 DNA sequence: TGTGCCAGCAGCTTTACAGGGGCTCTCTCCTACGAGCAGTACTTC.

CDR3 sequence: CASGLAGRGNSPLHF. CDR3 nucleotides: TGTGCTAGTGGTTTGGCGGGGCGGGGGAATTCACCCCTCCACTTT. The gene calls are TRBV12-5 and TRBJ1-6; a weak D match, TRBD1 (5 bases). The germline V gene encodes CDR1 LGHNT and CDR2 FRNRAP. This CDR3 spans 15 amino acids. Trimming removed 1 base from V and 7 bases from J, with 11 bases in between.

This chain uses TRBV5-1 with TRBJ2-5; 9 bases align to TRBD1. J gave up 5 bases and V 3 bases, and 14 bases lay outside the gene matches. Per germline, CDR1 SGHRS and CDR2 YFSETQ. This CDR3 is built from 17 residues. CDR3 DNA: TGCGCCAGCAGCTGGACCGCCCAACAGGGGGCGACGGAGACCCAGTACTTC. Translation: CASSWTAQQGATETQYF.

The chain links TRBV5-1 to TRBJ1-5; D remains ambiguous. Germline CDR1 is SGHRS and CDR2 is YFSETQ. The CDR3 covers 13 residues. Trimming stripped 4 bases from V and 1 base from J, with 6 bases between. The CDR3 loop is CASSGDSNQPQHF. The CDR3 nucleotides read TGCGCCAGCAGCGGAGACAGCAATCAGCCCCAGCATTTT. The full variable domain, its missing parts supplied by reference TRBV5-1 and TRBJ1-5, is KAGVTQTPRYLIKTRGQQVTLSCSPISGHRSVSWYQQTPGQGLQFLFEYFSETQRNKGNFPGRFSGRQFSNSRSEMNVSTLELGDSALYLCASSGDSNQPQHFGDGTRLSIL.

This rearrangement joins TRBV6-1 to TRBJ1-5; the match to TRBD1 covers 10 bases. The J segment lost 6 bases and the V segment lost 0 bases, leaving 5 bases of the junction unmatched. Germline V CDR1 and CDR2: MNHNS, SASEGT. The CDR3 has 16 residues. The CDR3 here is CASSEAWTGGLQPQHF. CDR3 DNA sequence: TGTGCCAGCAGTGAAGCCTGGACAGGGGGTCTTCAGCCCCAGCATTTT.

This chain uses TRBV7-8 with TRBJ1-5; D is ambiguous. This CDR3 spans 15 amino acids. V shed 2 bases and J shed 4 bases, with 12 bases lying between them. Germline-derived CDR1 and CDR2 are SGHVS and FQNEAQ. The CDR3 DNA reads TGTGCCAGCAGCTTACTTGGGCCAGTAAATCAGCCCCAGCATTTT. Protein sequence: CASSLLGPVNQPQHF.

The V call is TRBV13, the J call TRBJ2-1; D gene unclear. Looked up from germline, CDR1 is PRHDT and CDR2 is FYEKMQ (reference sequence). With 3 bases removed from V and 8 bases from J, the gap between germline ends came to 17 bases. The CDR3 sequence is 15 residues long. CDR3 in DNA: TGTGCCAGCAGCTTCGAAGGTACAGTCTTAGATGAGCAGTTCTTC. Protein product: CASSFEGTVLDEQFF.